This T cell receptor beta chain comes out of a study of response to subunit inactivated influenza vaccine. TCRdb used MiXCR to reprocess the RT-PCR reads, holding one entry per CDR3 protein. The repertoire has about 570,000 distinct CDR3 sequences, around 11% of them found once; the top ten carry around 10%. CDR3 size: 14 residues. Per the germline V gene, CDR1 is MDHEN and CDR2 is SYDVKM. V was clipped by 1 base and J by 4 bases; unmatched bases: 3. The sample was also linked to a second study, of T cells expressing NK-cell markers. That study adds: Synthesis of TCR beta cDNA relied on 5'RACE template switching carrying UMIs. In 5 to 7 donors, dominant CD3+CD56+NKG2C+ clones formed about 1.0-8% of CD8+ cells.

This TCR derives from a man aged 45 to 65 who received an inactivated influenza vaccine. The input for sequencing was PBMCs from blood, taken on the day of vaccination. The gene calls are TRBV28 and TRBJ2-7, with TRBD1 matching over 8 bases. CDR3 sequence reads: CASSLFRGQYEQYF. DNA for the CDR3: TGTGCCAGCAGTTTATTCAGGGGGCAATACGAGCAGTACTTC.